The sequence of this TCR beta chain was determined in a study of cytotoxic CD8 clonotypes in ibrutinib-treated CLL. This clone was counted a few times. Using immunoSEQ multiplex PCR, the repertoire was profiled, and TCRdb retains in-frame clones only, with some absent. This table holds 270,000 or so clones, roughly 76% found once. The germline V gene encodes CDR1 PRHDT and CDR2 FYEKMQ (reference sequence). Trimming left V 4 bases short and J 6 bases short, with 7 bases between. The CDR3 runs to 13 residues. The rearrangement uses TRBV13 and TRBJ1-6; D uncertain. The receptor comes from a human donor with chronic lymphocytic leukemia. Sequenced material: PBMCs, taken at disease progression, from a patient treated with ibrutinib. This chain's CDR3 is CASSSSLNSPLHF. CDR3 sequence (DNA): TGTGCCAGCAGCTCGAGCCTTAATTCACCCCTCCACTTT.